Listed here are 13 T cell receptor beta chains from one sample, sequenced in a study of monozygotic twins with inflammatory bowel disease. TCRdb reprocessed the 5' RACE reads, keeping one entry per CDR3 protein, no DNA. Its table lists roughly 170,000 distinct CDR3 sequences. Sequencing was done on a sample of blood. Receptors originate from a human donor with ulcerative colitis or Crohn's disease, or a healthy co-twin of an affected twin (not recorded which).

The CDR3 here is CASSPWDRYGYTF. V is TRBV4-1 and J is TRBJ1-2; the TCRdb call, TRBD1, lacks DNA for checking. This CDR3 is 13 amino acids long. Germline CDR1 is MGHRA and CDR2 is YSYEKL.

The chain has TRBV27 and TRBJ2-1; there is no DNA to check the TCRdb D call of TRBD2. The CDR3 spans 17 residues. Germline CDR1 is MNHEY and CDR2 is SMNVEV (reference sequence). The chain's CDR3 is CASSPIRGTRAPNEQFF.

The chain has TRBV3-1 and TRBJ1-6; TCRdb designates TRBD1, a call that cannot be tested without DNA. This CDR3 is 14 amino acids long. Germline V gives CDR1 LGHDT, CDR2 YNNKEL (reference sequence). CDR3 sequence: CASSQTGASSPLHF.

The chain combines TRBV25-1 with TRBJ1-2. The CDR3 loop spans 16 amino acids. Germline V gives CDR1 MGHDK, CDR2 SYGVNS. The CDR3 here is CASSEGLAGSSYGYTF.

This sequence joins TRBV2 and TRBJ2-5; TCRdb designates TRBD1, a call that cannot be tested without DNA. The CDR3 runs to 12 residues. Germline V gene sequence: CDR1 SNHLY, CDR2 FYNNEI. CDR3 amino acids: CASRQGARTQYF.

V gene TRBV19 combines with J gene TRBJ1-1. CDR1 and CDR2 from the germline V gene are LNHDA and SQIVND (reference sequence). CDR3 length: 15 amino acids. CDR3 in amino acids: CASTLRHNLGTEAFF.

This sequence joins TRBV19 and TRBJ2-1; the D call of TRBD1 rests on TCRdb alone, since no DNA is present to check it. The CDR3 has 15 amino acids. Germline V gives CDR1 LNHDA, CDR2 SQIVND (reference sequence). The CDR3 loop reads CASIIRDGPYNEQFF.

This chain's CDR3 is CSSWRGPGPYEQFF. V and J are TRBV29-1 and TRBJ2-1; the D call from TCRdb, TRBD1, cannot be confirmed without DNA. CDR1 is SQVTM, CDR2 ANQGSEA, per germline. The CDR3 spans 14 residues.

V usage is TRBV5-5 and J usage is TRBJ1-2; checking the TCRdb D call of TRBD1 is not possible without DNA. CDR1 is SGHKS and CDR2 is YYEKEE in the germline V gene (reference sequence). The CDR3 totals 16 residues. The CDR3 spells CASSRRPGQEGYGYTF.

This rearrangement joins TRBV20-1 to TRBJ2-4; TCRdb's assignment of TRBD2 cannot be checked, as there is no DNA. Germline V lookup: CDR1 DFQATT, CDR2 SNEGSKA (reference sequence). The CDR3 is 18 amino acids. CDR3 sequence reads: CSARPTSGGGLAKNIQYF.

V is TRBV18 and J is TRBJ2-4; TCRdb calls TRBD1, which cannot be checked without DNA. Germline V CDR1 and CDR2: KGHSH, LQKENI. The CDR3 covers 13 residues. The chain's CDR3 is CASSPSSGNIQYF.

CDR3 in amino acids: CASSFGHGGVNTEAFF. The rearrangement links TRBV6-5 to TRBJ1-1; TCRdb calls TRBD1, which cannot be checked without DNA. The CDR3 contains 16 residues. CDR1 is MNHEY, CDR2 SVGAGI, per germline.

This chain links TRBV6-6 with TRBJ2-1. Germline loops: CDR1 MNHNY, CDR2 SVGAGI (reference sequence). The CDR3 extends over 13 amino acids. The CDR3 protein is CASSYSNLDEQFF.